In its sample, the clone carrying this TCR beta chain was seen a few times. This sequence may be a read error, since a much larger clone differs from it by one base. These data come from a study of CD8+CD57+ T cells in acquired aplastic anemia. Study details: Across the sorted CD4+ and CD8+ cells, DNA amounts averaged roughly 3 ug.

Profiling that covered TCR beta VDJ and CDR3 relied on genomic DNA as its template. Via MiXCR, TCRdb re-called the reads, giving one row per CDR3 protein. Altogether about 180,000 distinct CDR3 sequences are present, approximately 49% being singletons, with the ten largest covering approximately 2.9%. The V end was cut by 1 base, the J end by 0 bases, with 13 bases between. The CDR3 is 16 amino acids. The germline gives CDR1 SGHDT, CDR2 YYEEEE. The chain is built from TRBV5-6 and TRBJ2-5; D might be TRBD2 (6 bases). Sequencing was performed on sorted CD4+, CD8+, or CD8+CD57+ T cells (not recorded which) from PBMCs. The receptor was derived from a human donor in good health. The chain's CDR3 is CASSLRGGAYQETQYF. For the CDR3, the DNA is TGTGCCAGCAGCTTGAGGGGAGGAGCGTACCAAGAGACCCAGTACTTC.